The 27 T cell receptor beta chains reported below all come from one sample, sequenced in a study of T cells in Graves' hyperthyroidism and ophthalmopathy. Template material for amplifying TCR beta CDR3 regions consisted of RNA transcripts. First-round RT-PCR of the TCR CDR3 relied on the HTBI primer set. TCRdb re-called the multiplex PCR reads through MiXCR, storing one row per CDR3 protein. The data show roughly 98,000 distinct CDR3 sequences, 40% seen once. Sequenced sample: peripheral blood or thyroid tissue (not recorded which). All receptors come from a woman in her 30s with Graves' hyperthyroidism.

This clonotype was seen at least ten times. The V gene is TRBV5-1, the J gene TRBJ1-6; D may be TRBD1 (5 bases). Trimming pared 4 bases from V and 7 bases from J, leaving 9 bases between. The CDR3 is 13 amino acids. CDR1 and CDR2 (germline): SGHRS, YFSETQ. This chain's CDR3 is CASSPDSNSPLHF. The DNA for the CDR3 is TGCGCCAGCAGCCCAGACAGCAATTCACCCCTCCACTTT.

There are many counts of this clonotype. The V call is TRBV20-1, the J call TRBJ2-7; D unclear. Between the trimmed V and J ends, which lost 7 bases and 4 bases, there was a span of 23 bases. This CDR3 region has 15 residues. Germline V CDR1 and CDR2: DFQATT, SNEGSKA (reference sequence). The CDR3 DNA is TGCAGTGTTCGACCCTCCTATCAAGTGGGGTACGAGCAGTACTTC. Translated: CSVRPSYQVGYEQYF.

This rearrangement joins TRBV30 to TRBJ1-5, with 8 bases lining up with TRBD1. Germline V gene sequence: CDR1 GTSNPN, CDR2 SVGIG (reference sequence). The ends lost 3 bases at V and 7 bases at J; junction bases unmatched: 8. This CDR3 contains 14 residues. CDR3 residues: CAWREQGVGQPQHF. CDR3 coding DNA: TGTGCCTGGAGGGAACAGGGGGTTGGGCAGCCCCAGCATTTT.

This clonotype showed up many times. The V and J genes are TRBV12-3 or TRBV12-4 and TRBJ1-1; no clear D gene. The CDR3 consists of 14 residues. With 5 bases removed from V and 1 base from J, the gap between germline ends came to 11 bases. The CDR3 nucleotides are TGTGCCAGCAGTCTTGCGGCGGGGAACACTGAAGCTTTCTTT. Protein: CASSLAAGNTEAFF.

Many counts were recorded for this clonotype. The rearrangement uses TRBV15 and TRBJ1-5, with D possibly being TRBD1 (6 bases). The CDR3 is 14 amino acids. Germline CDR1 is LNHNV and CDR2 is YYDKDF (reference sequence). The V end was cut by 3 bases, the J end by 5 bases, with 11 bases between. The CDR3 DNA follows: TGTGCCACCAGCAGTTGGGGGGGGCATCAGCCCCAGCATTTT. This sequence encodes CATSSWGGHQPQHF.

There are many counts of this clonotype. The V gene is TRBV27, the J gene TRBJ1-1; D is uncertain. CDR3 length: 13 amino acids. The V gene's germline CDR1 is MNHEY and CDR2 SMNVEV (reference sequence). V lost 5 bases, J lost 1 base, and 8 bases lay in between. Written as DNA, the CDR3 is TGTGCCAGCAGTGGCAACCCGAACACTGAAGCTTTCTTT. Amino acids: CASSGNPNTEAFF.

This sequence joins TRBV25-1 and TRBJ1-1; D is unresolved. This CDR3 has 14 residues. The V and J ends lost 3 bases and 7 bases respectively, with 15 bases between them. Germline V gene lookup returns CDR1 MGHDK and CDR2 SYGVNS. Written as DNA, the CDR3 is TGTGCCAGCAGTGATATGGCAGGAAGTCTTGAAGCTTTCTTT. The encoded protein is CASSDMAGSLEAFF.

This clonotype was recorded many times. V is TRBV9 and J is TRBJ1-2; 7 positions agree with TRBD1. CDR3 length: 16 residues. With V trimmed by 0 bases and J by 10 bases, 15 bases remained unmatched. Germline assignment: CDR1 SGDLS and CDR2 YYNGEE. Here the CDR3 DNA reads TGTGCCAGCAGCGTAGAGTTCCCCGGCCAGGGGGAAGACTACACCTTC. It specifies CASSVEFPGQGEDYTF.

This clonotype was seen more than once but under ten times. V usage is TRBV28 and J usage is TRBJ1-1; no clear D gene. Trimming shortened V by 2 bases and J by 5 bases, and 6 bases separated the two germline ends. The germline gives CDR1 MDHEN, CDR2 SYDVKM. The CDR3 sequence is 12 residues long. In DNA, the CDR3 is TGTGCCAGCAGTTTAAGGCAGACTGAAGCTTTCTTT. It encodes CASSLRQTEAFF.

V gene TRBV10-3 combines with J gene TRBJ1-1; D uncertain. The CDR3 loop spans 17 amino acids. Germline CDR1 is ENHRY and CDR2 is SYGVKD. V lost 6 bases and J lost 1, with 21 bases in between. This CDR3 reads CAIRHGAGLLGNTEAFF. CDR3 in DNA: TGTGCCATCAGGCATGGAGCGGGCCTCTTGGGGAACACTGAAGCTTTCTTT.

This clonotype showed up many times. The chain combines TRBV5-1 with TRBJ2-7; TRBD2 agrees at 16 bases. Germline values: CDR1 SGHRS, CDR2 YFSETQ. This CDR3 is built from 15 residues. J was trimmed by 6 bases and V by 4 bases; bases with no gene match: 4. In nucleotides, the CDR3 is TGCGCCAGCAGCGGGACTAGCGGGAGGGCCGGCGAGCAGTACTTC. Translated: CASSGTSGRAGEQYF.

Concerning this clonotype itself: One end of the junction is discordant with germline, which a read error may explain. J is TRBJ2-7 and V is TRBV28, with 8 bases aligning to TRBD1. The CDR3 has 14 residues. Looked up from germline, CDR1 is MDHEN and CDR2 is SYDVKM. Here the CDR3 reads CAGSSDRVNYEQYF. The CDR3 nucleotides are TGTGCCGGCAGTTCGGACAGGGTCAACTACGAGCAGTACTTC.

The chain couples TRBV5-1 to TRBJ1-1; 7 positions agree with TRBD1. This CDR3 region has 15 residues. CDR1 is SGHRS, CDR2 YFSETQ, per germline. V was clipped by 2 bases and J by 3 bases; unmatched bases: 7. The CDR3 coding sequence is TGCGCCAGCAGCTTAGCTAGGGGGCGAGACACTGAAGCTTTCTTT. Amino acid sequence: CASSLARGRDTEAFF.

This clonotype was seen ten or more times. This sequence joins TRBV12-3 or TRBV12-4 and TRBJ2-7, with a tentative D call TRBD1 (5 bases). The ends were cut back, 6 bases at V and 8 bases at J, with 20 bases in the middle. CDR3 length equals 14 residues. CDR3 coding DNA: TGTGCCAGCAGCCAACCTCCAGGGTTCTCTAAGCAGTACTTC. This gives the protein CASSQPPGFSKQYF.

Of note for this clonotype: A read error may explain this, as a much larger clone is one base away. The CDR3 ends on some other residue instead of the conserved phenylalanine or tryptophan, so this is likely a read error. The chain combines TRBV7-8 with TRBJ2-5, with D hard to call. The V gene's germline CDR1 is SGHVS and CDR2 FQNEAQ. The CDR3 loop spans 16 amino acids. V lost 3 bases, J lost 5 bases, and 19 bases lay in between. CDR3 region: CASSFPGPDPTETQYL. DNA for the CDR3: TGTGCCAGCAGCTTCCCCGGCCCCGACCCAACGGAGACCCAGTACCTC.

The DNA for the CDR3 is TGTGCCAGCAGTCCAGGGGGGACACAAGAGACCCAGTACTTC. Its translation is CASSPGGTQETQYF. The rearrangement links TRBV7-2 to TRBJ2-5; the D gene is possibly TRBD1 (7 bases). CDR3 length equals 14 residues. Deletions cut 6 bases from V and 2 bases from J, with 13 bases between. The germline V gene encodes CDR1 SGHTA and CDR2 FQGNSA.

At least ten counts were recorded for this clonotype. The CDR3 nucleotides are TGCGCCAGCAGCTTTACGGGGGGAGAGGTCTACGAGCAGTACTTC. Protein: CASSFTGGEVYEQYF. The chain links TRBV5-1 to TRBJ2-7, with 7 bases matching TRBD2. J was trimmed by 3 bases and V by 2 bases; bases with no gene match: 8. This CDR3 contains 15 residues. Germline V gene lookup returns CDR1 SGHRS and CDR2 YFSETQ.

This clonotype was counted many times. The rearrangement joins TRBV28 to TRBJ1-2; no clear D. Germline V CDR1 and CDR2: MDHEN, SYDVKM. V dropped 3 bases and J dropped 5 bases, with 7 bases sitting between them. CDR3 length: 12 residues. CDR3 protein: CASSFGKYGYTF. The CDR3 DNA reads TGTGCCAGCAGTTTTGGCAAGTATGGCTACACCTTC.

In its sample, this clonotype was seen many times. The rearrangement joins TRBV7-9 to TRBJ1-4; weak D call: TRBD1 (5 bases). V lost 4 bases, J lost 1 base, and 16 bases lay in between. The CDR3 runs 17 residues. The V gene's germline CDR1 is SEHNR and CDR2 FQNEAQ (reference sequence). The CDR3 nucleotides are TGTGCCAGCAGCTCACTCCGGGACCGACAAACTAATGAAAAACTGTTTTTT. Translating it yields CASSSLRDRQTNEKLFF.

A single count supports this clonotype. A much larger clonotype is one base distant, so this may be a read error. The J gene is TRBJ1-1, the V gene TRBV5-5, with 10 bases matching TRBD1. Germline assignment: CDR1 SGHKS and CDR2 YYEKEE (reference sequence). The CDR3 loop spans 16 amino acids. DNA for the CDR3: TGTGCCAGCAGTGAACTGGGGACAGGGGTGGACACTGGAGCTTTCTTT. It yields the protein CASSELGTGVDTGAFF.

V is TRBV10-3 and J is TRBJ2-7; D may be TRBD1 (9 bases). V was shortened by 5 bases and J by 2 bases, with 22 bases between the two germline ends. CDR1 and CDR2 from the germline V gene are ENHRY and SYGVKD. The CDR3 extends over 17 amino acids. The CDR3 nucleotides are TGTGCCATCAGTTCCCTAATTAGCGGGACAGGGCCCTACGAGCAGTACTTC. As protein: CAISSLISGTGPYEQYF.

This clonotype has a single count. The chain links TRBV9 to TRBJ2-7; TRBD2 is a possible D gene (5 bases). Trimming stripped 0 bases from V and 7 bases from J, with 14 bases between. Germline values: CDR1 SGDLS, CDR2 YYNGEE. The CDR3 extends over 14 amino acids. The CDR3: CASSVGLATGEQYF. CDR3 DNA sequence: TGTGCCAGCAGCGTAGGGCTAGCAACGGGGGAGCAGTACTTC.

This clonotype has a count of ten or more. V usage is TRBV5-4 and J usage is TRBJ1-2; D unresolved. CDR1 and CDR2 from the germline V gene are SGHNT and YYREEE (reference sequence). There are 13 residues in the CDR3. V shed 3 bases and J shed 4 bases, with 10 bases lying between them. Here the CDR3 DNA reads TGTGCCAGCAGCTCCTCAGGTAGCTATGGCTACACCTTC. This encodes CASSSSGSYGYTF.

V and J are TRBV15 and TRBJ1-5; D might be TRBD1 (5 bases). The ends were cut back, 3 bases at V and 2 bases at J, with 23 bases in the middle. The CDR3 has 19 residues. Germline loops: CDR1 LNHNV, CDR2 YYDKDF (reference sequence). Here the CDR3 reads CATSSRATGDGLGNQPQHF. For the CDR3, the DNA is TGTGCCACCAGCAGCCGGGCTACGGGGGATGGGCTTGGCAATCAGCCCCAGCATTTT.

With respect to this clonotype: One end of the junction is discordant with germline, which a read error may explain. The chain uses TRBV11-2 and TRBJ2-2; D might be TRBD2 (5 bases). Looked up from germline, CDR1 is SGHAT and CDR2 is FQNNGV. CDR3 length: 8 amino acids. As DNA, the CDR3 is TGTGGCACCGGGGAGCTGCCTTTT. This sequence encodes CGTGELPF.

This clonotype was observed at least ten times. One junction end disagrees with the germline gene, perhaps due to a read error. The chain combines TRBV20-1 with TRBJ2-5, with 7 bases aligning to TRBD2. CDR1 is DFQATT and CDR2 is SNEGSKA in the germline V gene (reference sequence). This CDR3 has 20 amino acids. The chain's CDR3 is CSAGDPEARRRGELWETQYF. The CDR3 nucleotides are TGCAGTGCTGGAGATCCCGAAGCCCGTCGTCGGGGGGAACTGTGGGAGACCCAGTACTTC.

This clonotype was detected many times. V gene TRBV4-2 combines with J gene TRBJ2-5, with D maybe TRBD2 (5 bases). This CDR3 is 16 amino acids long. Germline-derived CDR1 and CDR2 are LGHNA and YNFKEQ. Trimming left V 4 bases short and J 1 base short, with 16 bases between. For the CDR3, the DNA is TGTGCCAGCAGCCCGACGGACTTCAAGTTCCAAGAGACCCAGTACTTC. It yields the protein CASSPTDFKFQETQYF.